The 4 T cell receptor beta chains listed next were all sequenced from one sample in a study of blood T cell repertoires in COVID-19. TCRdb's copy holds only in-frame clones and misses some; the assay was immunoSEQ multiplex PCR. In the table there are some 320,000 clones, 88% of which are singletons. The sequenced material came from peripheral blood. The source is a woman in her thirties who had recovered from COVID-19.

The genes are TRBV7-2 and TRBJ1-1, with D tentatively TRBD1 (5 bases). Deletions cut 6 bases from V and 4 bases from J, with 18 bases between. Germline-derived CDR1 and CDR2 are SGHTA and FQGNSA. The CDR3 contains 15 residues. CDR3 region: CASRRPQVEGTEAFF. DNA of the CDR3: TGTGCCAGCAGGCGACCACAGGTCGAAGGCACTGAAGCTTTCTTT.

The chain has TRBV11-2 and TRBJ2-3; 11 bases agree with TRBD2. The CDR3 covers 17 residues. The junction had 8 bases not matched to a gene; V was cut back by 1 base and J by 5 bases. The V gene's germline CDR1 is SGHAT and CDR2 FQNNGV. The CDR3 sequence: CASSLGRSSGGGDTQYF. DNA for the CDR3: TGTGCCAGCAGCTTAGGTAGAAGTAGCGGGGGGGGAGATACGCAGTATTTT.

This chain connects TRBV19 to TRBJ1-4; D unclear. The CDR3 is 17 residues long. The V gene's germline CDR1 is LNHDA and CDR2 SQIVND (reference sequence). Trimming cost V 7 bases and J 0 bases, with 18 bases left between them. The CDR3 here is CASKALRDSTTNEKLFF. The CDR3 DNA reads as TGTGCCAGTAAGGCTCTTCGCGACTCCACAACTAATGAAAAACTGTTTTTT.

The chain carries TRBV5-1 and TRBJ2-1, with a weak D call TRBD2 (5 bases). The CDR3 spans 14 residues. The V and J ends lost 3 bases and 0 bases respectively, with 7 bases between them. In germline, CDR1 is SGHRS, CDR2 YFSETQ. CDR3 coding DNA: TGCGCCAGCAGCTCCGAGGGCTCCTACAATGAGCAGTTCTTC. This translates into CASSSEGSYNEQFF.